This is a list of T cell receptor beta chains from one sample in a study of T cell changes during pregnancy in multiple sclerosis. Here immunoSEQ multiplex PCR was the method, and the copy in TCRdb shows in-frame clones only, minus some. The table lists about 46,000 clones, about 91% of them singletons. The specimen was CD8+ T cells from peripheral blood mononuclear cells, collected in the second trimester of pregnancy. The receptors derive from a female donor with multiple sclerosis, enrolled in a pregnancy study. Both conserved end residues are part of each CDR3. A D gene is named only where the DNA matches it firmly. Only part of the rows carry a size: once, few, many, or a class if the clone is expanded.

NA	TRBV25-1	TRBJ2-3	NA	CASEAAADTQYF	TGTGCCAGCGAGGCAGCAGCAGATACGCAGTATTTT
NA	TRBV4-1	TRBJ2-1	once	CASSQEFAEYNEQFF	TGCGCCAGCAGCCAAGAGTTTGCAGAATACAATGAGCAGTTCTTC
TRBD1	TRBV13	TRBJ1-2	NA	CASSSPGTGGVYGYTF	TGTGCCAGCAGCTCCCCCGGGACAGGGGGAGTCTATGGCTACACCTTC
TRBD2	TRBV4-1	TRBJ2-1	NA	CASSLGPQTSAYNEQFF	TGCGCCAGCAGCCTGGGCCCTCAGACTAGCGCATACAATGAGCAGTTCTTC
NA	TRBV25-1	TRBJ2-3	NA	CASSESRVLDTQYF	TGTGCCAGCAGTGAGTCGCGGGTTCTAGATACGCAGTATTTT
NA	TRBV19	TRBJ2-5	once	CASSPRTVRETQYF	TGTGCCAGTAGTCCTCGGACAGTCCGGGAGACCCAGTACTTC
TRBD1	TRBV11-2	TRBJ2-7	NA	CASSPGDRHYEQYF	TGTGCCAGCAGCCCCGGGGACAGGCACTACGAGCAGTACTTC
NA	TRBV6-5	TRBJ1-1	few	CASRPPPGTEAFF	TGTGCCAGCAGGCCCCCGCCGGGCACTGAAGCTTTCTTT
NA	TRBV9	TRBJ1-1	NA	CASSAPPGQEMNTEAFF	TGTGCCAGCAGCGCCCCCCCAGGGCAGGAGATGAACACTGAAGCTTTCTTT
TRBD2	TRBV10-3	TRBJ2-5	once	CAISESETSGGRETQYF	TGTGCCATCAGTGAGTCGGAAACTAGCGGGGGTCGAGAGACCCAGTACTTC
NA	TRBV10-2	TRBJ1-2	NA	CASSESSGSPYGYTF	TGCGCCAGCAGTGAGTCGTCAGGCAGTCCCTATGGCTACACCTTC
NA	TRBV7-6	TRBJ2-1	NA	CASSLTINNEQFF	TGTGCCAGCAGCTTGACAATTAACAATGAGCAGTTCTTC
TRBD2	TRBV7-8	TRBJ2-2	NA	CASSTRTQLAGGFTGELFF	TGTGCCAGCAGCACCCGAACCCAACTAGCGGGGGGTTTCACCGGGGAGCTGTTTTTT
TRBD2	TRBV9	TRBJ2-3	NA	CASSGTGLAGGNTDTQYF	TGTGCCAGCAGTGGAACCGGACTAGCGGGGGGAAACACAGATACGCAGTATTTT
TRBD2	TRBV9	TRBJ2-1	NA	CASSSSSGGPFFNEQFF	TGTGCCAGCAGCTCGTCGAGCGGGGGGCCTTTTTTTAATGAGCAGTTCTTC
NA	TRBV4-3	TRBJ1-1	NA	CASSPVENTEAFF	TGCGCCAGCAGCCCGGTTGAGAACACTGAAGCTTTCTTT
TRBD1	TRBV6-5	TRBJ1-2	NA	CASSHRDSTHYTF	TGTGCCAGCAGCCACCGGGACAGTACCCACTACACCTTC
NA	TRBV27	TRBJ1-2	once	CASSYTENNYYGYTF	TGTGCCAGCAGTTACACGGAGAACAACTACTATGGCTACACCTTC
TRBD2	TRBV9	TRBJ2-1	NA	CASSVEAGGRNEQFF	TGTGCCAGCAGCGTAGAAGCGGGGGGGCGCAATGAGCAGTTCTTC
NA	TRBV4-3	TRBJ1-1	NA	CASSQTGNTEAFF	TGCGCCAGCAGCCAAACAGGGAACACTGAAGCTTTCTTT
NA	TRBV6-5	TRBJ2-3	NA	CASSTNYVADTQYF	TGTGCCAGCAGCACAAATTATGTCGCAGATACGCAGTATTTT
NA	TRBV6-1	TRBJ2-7	NA	CASSEERALLYEQYF	TGTGCCAGCAGTGAAGAGAGGGCCCTTCTCTACGAGCAGTACTTC
TRBD1	TRBV7-3	TRBJ1-2	NA	CASSLEGALGGYTF	TGTGCCAGCAGCTTGGAGGGGGCTCTGGGTGGCTACACCTTC
NA	TRBV9	TRBJ2-7	NA	CASSVEPKAGSEEQYF	TGTGCCAGCAGCGTAGAACCTAAAGCGGGCTCGGAAGAGCAGTACTTC
TRBD1	TRBV6-5	TRBJ1-1	NA	CASSPQGLNTEAFF	TGTGCCAGCAGTCCACAGGGGTTGAACACTGAAGCTTTCTTT